One sample yielded the 25 T cell receptor beta chains listed below, sequenced in a study of T cell repertoires in cytomegalovirus infection. TCRdb reprocessed the reads via MiXCR and lists one record per CDR3 protein. The data show a few hundred thousand distinct CDR3 sequences, 12% to 15% seen once. The sequenced sample consisted of PBMCs. The receptors stem from a human donor in good health (CMV status not recorded). Some clones in this sample may be carry-over from other donors' samples.

The CDR3 region has the DNA TGTGCCAGCAGCCAGGTCAGGAACACCGGGGAGCTGTTTTTT. This gives the protein CASSQVRNTGELFF. The gene calls are TRBV3-1 and TRBJ2-2, with D uncertain. This CDR3 has 14 amino acids. Germline-derived CDR1 and CDR2 are LGHDT and YNNKEL (reference sequence). V was clipped by 3 bases and J by 1 base, with 6 bases between them.

There are a few counts of this clonotype. The CDR3 loop reads CSVAGDRATDTQYF. CDR3 DNA: TGCAGCGTTGCCGGGGACAGGGCCACAGATACGCAGTATTTT. V gene TRBV29-1 combines with J gene TRBJ2-3; 9 bases fit TRBD1. Per germline, CDR1 SQVTM and CDR2 ANQGSEA. This CDR3 spans 14 amino acids. V lost 4 bases and J lost 2; bases outside the gene matches: 4.

A few counts support this clonotype. The chain is built from TRBV20-1 and TRBJ1-5, with TRBD1 as a possible D gene (5 bases). Per germline, CDR1 DFQATT and CDR2 SNEGSKA (reference sequence). There are 15 residues in the CDR3. With 5 bases removed from V and 5 bases from J, the gap between germline ends came to 19 bases. The CDR3 region has the DNA TGCAGTGCTTGTCGGGACTTCGGAGGTGATCAGCCCCAGCATTTT. It is translated as CSACRDFGGDQPQHF.

This clonotype was observed many times. The CDR3 region has the DNA TGTGCCAGCAGCCAAAAAGAGTTTCTTGGACAATCGAACACTGAAGCTTTCTTT. Translated: CASSQKEFLGQSNTEAFF. This sequence joins TRBV14 and TRBJ1-1; TRBD1 is a possible D gene (5 bases). Looked up from germline, CDR1 is SGHDN and CDR2 is FVKESK. V lost 2 bases to trimming and J lost 1 base, with 20 bases between them. The CDR3 runs to 18 residues.

This clonotype has a count of ten or more. The chain joins TRBV7-8 to TRBJ2-7, with 7 bases that match TRBD2. V trimming: 1 base; J trimming: 3 bases; junction bases outside the gene matches: 3. Germline V gene sequence: CDR1 SGHVS, CDR2 FQNEAQ. The CDR3 is made up of 14 amino acids. The chain's CDR3 is CASSLGGGIYEQYF. The CDR3 DNA follows: TGTGCCAGCAGCTTAGGGGGGGGGATCTACGAGCAGTACTTC.

There are many counts of this clonotype. This sequence joins TRBV11-2 and TRBJ2-7; 9 nucleotides match TRBD2. The germline V gene encodes CDR1 SGHAT and CDR2 FQNNGV. J was trimmed by 3 bases and V by 5 bases; bases with no gene match: 8. The CDR3 runs 15 residues. CDR3 DNA sequence: TGTGCCAGCAGCGGCGGGAGGGAGAAGGTCTACGAGCAGTACTTC. This sequence encodes CASSGGREKVYEQYF.

This clonotype appeared a few times. This chain connects TRBV14 to TRBJ1-2, with D unclear. Germline assignment: CDR1 SGHDN and CDR2 FVKESK. V dropped 0 bases and J dropped 4 bases, with 12 bases sitting between them. This CDR3 has 15 amino acids. The CDR3 coding sequence is TGTGCCAGCAGCCAAGACGTGCGGACGGGCTATGGCTACACCTTC. This codes for CASSQDVRTGYGYTF.

This clonotype turned up a few times. This chain joins TRBV5-4 and TRBJ2-3, with 16 positions matching TRBD2. Germline V lookup: CDR1 SGHNT, CDR2 YYREEE (reference sequence). The CDR3 covers 15 residues. Trimming took 4 bases from V and 10 from J; bases not matched to a gene: 6. CDR3 DNA sequence: TGTGCCAGCAGCCAGGGACTAGCGGGGGGGGCTGCGCAGTATTTT. Its protein product is CASSQGLAGGAAQYF.

This clonotype has more than one count but fewer than ten. The genes are TRBV2 and TRBJ1-4, with D unclear. Germline CDR1 reads SNHLY; CDR2 reads FYNNEI. This CDR3 contains 11 residues. Trimming pared 10 bases from V and 10 bases from J, leaving 13 bases between. CDR3 in amino acids: CAITLLAKLFF. The DNA of the CDR3 is TGTGCCATAACACTGCTCGCAAAACTGTTTTTT.

This clonotype has a handful of counts. The chain employs TRBV18 and TRBJ2-1, with D unresolved. V lost 1 base and J lost 3, with 7 bases in between. The germline CDR1 and CDR2 sequences are KGHSH and LQKENI. CDR3 length equals 14 residues. The CDR3 coding sequence is TGTGCCAGCTCACCACTCGCGGACTACAATGAGCAGTTCTTC. It encodes CASSPLADYNEQFF.

This clonotype appeared many times. The V gene is TRBV7-9, the J gene TRBJ2-3; D gene ambiguous. This CDR3 comprises 18 residues. Deletions cut 1 base from V and 2 bases from J, with 19 bases between. The germline V gene encodes CDR1 SEHNR and CDR2 FQNEAQ (reference sequence). CDR3 sequence: CASSLDPPSSISTDTQYF. DNA of the CDR3: TGTGCCAGCAGCTTAGACCCCCCCAGCTCCATCTCCACAGATACGCAGTATTTT.

At least ten counts were recorded for this clonotype. The chain uses TRBV7-8 and TRBJ2-1, with D maybe TRBD2 (6 bases). Germline CDR1 SGHVS, CDR2 FQNEAQ. V was cut by 1 base and J by 6 bases, with 10 bases left in between. This CDR3 has 14 residues. This CDR3 is CASSLGYGSNEQFF. CDR3 DNA: TGTGCCAGCAGCTTAGGCTACGGGAGCAATGAGCAGTTCTTC. The whole variable domain, filled in from reference TRBV7-8 and TRBJ2-1, reads GAGVSQSPRYKVAKRGQDVALRCDPISGHVSLFWYQQALGQGPEFLTYFQNEAQLDKSGLPSDRFFAERPEGSVSTLKIQRTQQEDSAVYLCASSLGYGSNEQFFGPGTRLTVL.

This clonotype was observed many times. This sequence joins TRBV28 and TRBJ2-3; D remains unclear. Trimming removed 6 bases from V and 5 bases from J, with 15 bases in between. The CDR3 totals 14 residues. Germline V gives CDR1 MDHEN, CDR2 SYDVKM. The CDR3 nucleotides read TGTGCCAGCAGCCCACCTACGACAAGAGATACGCAGTATTTT. It specifies CASSPPTTRDTQYF. Variable domain in full (rest from reference TRBV28 and TRBJ2-3): DVKVTQSSRYLVKRTGEKVFLECVQDMDHENMFWYRQDPGLGLRLIYFSYDVKMKEKGDIPEGYSVSREKKERFSLILESASTNQTSMYLCASSPPTTRDTQYFGPGTRLTVL.

In its sample, this clonotype was seen a few times. The chain uses TRBV6-2 or TRBV6-3 and TRBJ2-7, with no clear D. Per germline, CDR1 MNHEY and CDR2 SVGEGT. The CDR3 sequence is 11 residues long. The V gene lost 0 bases and the J gene lost 5 bases, with 2 bases spanning the gap. The DNA for the CDR3 is TGTGCCAGCAGTTACTCGGACGAGCAGTACTTC. Translating gives CASSYSDEQYF.

The sample holds many counts of this clonotype. The chain uses TRBV7-8 and TRBJ2-3; 11 nucleotides align to TRBD2. CDR3 size: 16 residues. Germline trimming cut 3 bases from V and 3 bases from J; bases unmatched to any gene: 5. Germline V gene sequence: CDR1 SGHVS, CDR2 FQNEAQ. In DNA form, the CDR3 reads TGTGCCAGCAGCTTGGCTCCTAGCGGGGGGACAGATACGCAGTATTTT. Residues: CASSLAPSGGTDTQYF.

This clonotype was observed at least ten times. The chain carries TRBV7-3 and TRBJ2-1, with D perhaps assigned TRBD1 or TRBD2 (5 bases each). The germline V gene has CDR1 SGHTA and CDR2 FQGTGA. Trimming removed 5 bases at V and 12 bases at J, with 23 bases between. This CDR3 is built from 15 residues. CDR3 coding DNA: TGTGCCAGCAGCCTCCGGGACGTAGGGGCTGGTTCGCAGTTCTTC. This translates into CASSLRDVGAGSQFF.

Ten or more counts support this clonotype. V and J are TRBV7-3 and TRBJ2-3; D remains unclear. The CDR3 is made up of 15 amino acids. Germline CDR1 is SGHTA and CDR2 is FQGTGA. V lost 3 bases and J lost 3, with 13 bases in between. The CDR3 nucleotides are TGTGCCAGCAGCTTTTCCGGATCCCCGACAGATACGCAGTATTTT. This sequence encodes CASSFSGSPTDTQYF.

This clonotype was counted ten times or more. J is TRBJ2-4 and V is TRBV4-1; weak D call: TRBD2 (5 bases). Germline CDR1 is MGHRA and CDR2 is YSYEKL. The germline V and J ends were trimmed by 1 base and 0 bases, with 13 bases remaining between them. There are 17 residues in the CDR3. The CDR3, as DNA: TGCGCCAGCAGCCAAGGCGGAGGAACCTTAGCCAAAAACATTCAGTACTTC. It yields the protein CASSQGGGTLAKNIQYF.

There are many counts of this clonotype. A read error may produce the germline difference seen at one junction end. The chain recombines TRBV7-7 with TRBJ2-1; no clear D. CDR1 is SSHAT, CDR2 FNYEAQ, per germline (reference sequence). This CDR3 comprises 15 residues. CDR3 nucleotide sequence: TGTGCTAGCAGCCCCGACTTGAGCTCCTACAATGAGCAGTTCTTC. This encodes CASSPDLSSYNEQFF.

J is TRBJ2-7 and V is TRBV12-5, with D possibly matching TRBD2 (5 bases). The V end was cut by 5 bases, the J end by 0 bases, with 11 bases between. Per the germline V gene, CDR1 is LGHNT and CDR2 is FRNRAP. This CDR3 region has 14 residues. The CDR3 DNA sequence: TGTGCTAGTGGTCTAGGAGGAAGCTCCTACGAGCAGTACTTC. Amino acids: CASGLGGSSYEQYF.

Here the CDR3 reads CASGVLSGTGELFF. The CDR3 nucleotides are TGTGCCAGTGGAGTATTATCGGGCACCGGGGAGCTGTTTTTT. The chain uses TRBV19 and TRBJ2-2; D is ambiguous. V dropped 8 bases and J dropped 4 bases, with 14 bases sitting between them. CDR1 and CDR2 from the germline V gene are LNHDA and SQIVND (reference sequence). There are 14 residues in the CDR3.

This clonotype was recorded many times. The chain employs TRBV11-2 and TRBJ2-7, with 9 bases identical to TRBD1. Trimming removed 1 base from V and 6 bases from J; junction bases left unmatched: 7. Germline V lookup: CDR1 SGHAT, CDR2 FQNNGV. The CDR3 is made up of 15 amino acids. The CDR3, as DNA: TGTGCCAGCAGCTTAGGGGGACAGGGCCAGGCCGAGCAGTACTTC. Protein sequence: CASSLGGQGQAEQYF.

This clonotype was recorded many times. This rearrangement joins TRBV2 to TRBJ2-5; perhaps D is TRBD1 or TRBD2 (5 bases each). Germline CDR1 SNHLY, CDR2 FYNNEI. The CDR3 extends over 15 amino acids. V gave up 8 bases and J gave up 2 bases, with 18 bases separating them. Here the CDR3 DNA reads TGTGCCAGCGGGTGGGACCGCCAGGGACAAGAGACCCAGTACTTC. Translated: CASGWDRQGQETQYF.

This clonotype has ten or more counts. The DNA for the CDR3 is TGTGCCTCCCGACAGGGCCCCACCGGGGAGCTGTTTTTT. This codes for CASRQGPTGELFF. The chain links TRBV7-8 to TRBJ2-2; 7 bases map to TRBD1. Unmatched junction bases numbered 7, after V lost 11 bases and J lost 4 bases. CDR3 size: 13 residues. The germline V gene encodes CDR1 SGHVS and CDR2 FQNEAQ.

The table lists this clonotype with a few counts. Germline and junction disagree at one end, which may indicate a read error. The rearrangement uses TRBV29-1 and TRBJ1-4; no reliable D call. Germline V gene sequence: CDR1 SQVTM, CDR2 ANQGSEA. The CDR3 length is 12 residues. Here the CDR3 DNA reads TGCAGCGTTGAATTTAGTGCTGGGAGGGAGATTTTT. Protein: CSVEFSAGREIF.